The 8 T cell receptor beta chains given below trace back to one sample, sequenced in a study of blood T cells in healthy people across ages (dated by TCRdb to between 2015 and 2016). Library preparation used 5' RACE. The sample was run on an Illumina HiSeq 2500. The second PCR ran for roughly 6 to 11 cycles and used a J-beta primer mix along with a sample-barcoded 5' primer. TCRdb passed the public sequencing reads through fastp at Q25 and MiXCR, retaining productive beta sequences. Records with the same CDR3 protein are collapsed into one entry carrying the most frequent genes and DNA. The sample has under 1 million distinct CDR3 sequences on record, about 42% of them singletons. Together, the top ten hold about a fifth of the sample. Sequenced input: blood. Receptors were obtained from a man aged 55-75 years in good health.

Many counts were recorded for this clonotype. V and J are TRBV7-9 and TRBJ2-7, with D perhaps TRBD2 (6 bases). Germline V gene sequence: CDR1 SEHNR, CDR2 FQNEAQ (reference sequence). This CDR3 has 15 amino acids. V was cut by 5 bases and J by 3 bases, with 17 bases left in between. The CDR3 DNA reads TGTGCCAGCAGCGGACGCTCTGCGGGGAACTACGAGCAGTACTTC. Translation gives CASSGRSAGNYEQYF.

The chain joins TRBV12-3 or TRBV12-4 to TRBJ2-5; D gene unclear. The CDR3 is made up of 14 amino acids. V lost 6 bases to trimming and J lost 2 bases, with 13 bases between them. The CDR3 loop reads CASRGLGQQETQYF. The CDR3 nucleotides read TGTGCCAGCAGGGGCTTGGGCCAACAAGAGACCCAGTACTTC.

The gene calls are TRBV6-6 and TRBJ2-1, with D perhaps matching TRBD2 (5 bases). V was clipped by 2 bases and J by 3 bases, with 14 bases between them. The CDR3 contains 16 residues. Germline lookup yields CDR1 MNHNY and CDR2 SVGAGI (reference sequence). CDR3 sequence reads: CASSYAGDGYYNEQFF. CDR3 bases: TGTGCCAGCAGTTACGCCGGGGATGGGTACTACAATGAGCAGTTCTTC.

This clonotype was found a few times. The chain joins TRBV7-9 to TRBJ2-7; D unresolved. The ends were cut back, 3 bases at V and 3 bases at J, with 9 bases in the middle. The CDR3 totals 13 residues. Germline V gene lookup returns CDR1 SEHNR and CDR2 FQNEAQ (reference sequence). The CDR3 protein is CASSFHYDYEQYF. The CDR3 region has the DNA TGTGCCAGCAGCTTCCACTACGACTACGAGCAGTACTTC. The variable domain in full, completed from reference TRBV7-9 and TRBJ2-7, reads DTGVSQNPRHKITKRGQNVTFRCDPISEHNRLYWYRQTLGQGPEFLTYFQNEAQLEKSRLLSDRFSAERPKGSFSTLEIQRTEQGDSAMYLCASSFHYDYEQYFGPGTRLTVT.

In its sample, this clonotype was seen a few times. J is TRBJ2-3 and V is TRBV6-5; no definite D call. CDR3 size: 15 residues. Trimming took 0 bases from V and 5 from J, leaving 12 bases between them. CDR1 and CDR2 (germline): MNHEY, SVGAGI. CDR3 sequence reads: CASSYSPGPRDTQYF. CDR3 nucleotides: TGTGCCAGCAGTTACTCGCCAGGTCCAAGAGATACGCAGTATTTT.

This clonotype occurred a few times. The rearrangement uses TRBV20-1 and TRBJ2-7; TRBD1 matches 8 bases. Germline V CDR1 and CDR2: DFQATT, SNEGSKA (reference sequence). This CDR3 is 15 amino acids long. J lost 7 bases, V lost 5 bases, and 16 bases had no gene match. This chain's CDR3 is CSALGTGGTTFEQYF. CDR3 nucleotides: TGCAGTGCTTTAGGTACAGGGGGAACTACTTTTGAGCAGTACTTC.

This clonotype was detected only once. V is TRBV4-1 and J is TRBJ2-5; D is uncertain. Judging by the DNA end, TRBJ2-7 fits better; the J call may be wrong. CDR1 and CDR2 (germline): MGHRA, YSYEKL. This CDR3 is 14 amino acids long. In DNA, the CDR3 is TGCGCCAGCAGCCCCCAACGCCCTTCCTACGAGCAGTACTTC. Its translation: CASSPQRPSYEQYF.

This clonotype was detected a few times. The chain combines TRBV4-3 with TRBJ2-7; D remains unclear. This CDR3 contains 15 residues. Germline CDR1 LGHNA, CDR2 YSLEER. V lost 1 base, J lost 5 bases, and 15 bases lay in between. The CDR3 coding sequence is TGCGCCAGCAGCCAAGTTTCAGGCAATTTCGACGAGCAGTACTTC. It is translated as CASSQVSGNFDEQYF.